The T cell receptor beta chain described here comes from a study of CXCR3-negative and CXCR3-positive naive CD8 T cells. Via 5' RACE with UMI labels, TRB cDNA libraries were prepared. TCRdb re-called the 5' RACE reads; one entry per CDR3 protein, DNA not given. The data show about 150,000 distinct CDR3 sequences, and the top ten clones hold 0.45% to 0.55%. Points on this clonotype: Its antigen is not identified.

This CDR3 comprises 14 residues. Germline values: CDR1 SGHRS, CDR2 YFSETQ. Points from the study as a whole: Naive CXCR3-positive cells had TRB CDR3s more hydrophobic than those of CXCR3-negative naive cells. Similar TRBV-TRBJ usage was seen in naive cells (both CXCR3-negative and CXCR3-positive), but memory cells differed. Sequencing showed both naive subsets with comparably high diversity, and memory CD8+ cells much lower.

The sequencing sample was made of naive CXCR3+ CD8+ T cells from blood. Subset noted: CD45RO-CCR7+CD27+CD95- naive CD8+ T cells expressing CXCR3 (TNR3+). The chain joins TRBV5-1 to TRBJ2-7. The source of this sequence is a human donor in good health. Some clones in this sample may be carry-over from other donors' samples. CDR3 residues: CASSLFSGNYEQYF.